Listed below are T cell receptor beta chains from one sample, sequenced in a study of blood T cell repertoires in COVID-19. Assay used: immunoSEQ multiplex PCR; TCRdb lists only in-frame clones, some missing. The sample carries 190,000 or so clones, 87% recorded once. The sequenced material came from PBMCs or T cells enriched from blood (not recorded which). The source of these receptors is a woman in her twenties or thirties who had recovered from COVID-19. CDR3s include the opening cysteine and the closing phenylalanine or tryptophan. The order of the fields is CDR3 length, clone size, J gene, V gene, D gene, CDR3 DNA, CDR3 protein. The D gene is left open where the match is weak. Size values are once, few and many counts, or a class for expanded clones, and some rows have none.

CDR3 length: 14; clone size: NA; J gene: TRBJ2-7; V gene: TRBV19; D gene: NA; CDR3 DNA: TGTGCCAGTAGTAGGAGACTGGTTTCCTACGAGCAGTACTTC; CDR3 protein: CASSRRLVSYEQYF
CDR3 length: 16; clone size: NA; J gene: TRBJ1-2; V gene: TRBV4-2; D gene: NA; CDR3 DNA: TGTGCCAGCAGCCAGGGAGGGTTACAGAACCAGGGGGGCTACACCTTC; CDR3 protein: CASSQGGLQNQGGYTF
CDR3 length: 15; clone size: NA; J gene: TRBJ1-1; V gene: TRBV9; D gene: NA; CDR3 DNA: TGTGCCAGCAGCGCCACGAACCTCCAGGGTTACGAGGCTTTCTTT; CDR3 protein: CASSATNLQGYEAFF
CDR3 length: 16; clone size: NA; J gene: TRBJ2-1; V gene: TRBV11-2; D gene: TRBD2; CDR3 DNA: TGTGCCAGCAGTATGAGGCCCGCGGGAGTAGGTAATGAGCAGTTCTTC; CDR3 protein: CASSMRPAGVGNEQFF
CDR3 length: 15; clone size: NA; J gene: TRBJ1-6; V gene: TRBV27; D gene: NA; CDR3 DNA: TGTGCCAGCAGACTCTTAAGCTCCTATAATTCACCCCTCCACTTT; CDR3 protein: CASRLLSSYNSPLHF
CDR3 length: 16; clone size: NA; J gene: TRBJ2-7; V gene: TRBV6-2/TRBV6-3; D gene: TRBD2; CDR3 DNA: TGTGCCAGCAGCTATGGGACTAGCGGGAGCTCCTACGAGCAGTACTTC; CDR3 protein: CASSYGTSGSSYEQYF
CDR3 length: 12; clone size: NA; J gene: TRBJ2-1; V gene: TRBV29-1; D gene: TRBD2; CDR3 DNA: TGCAGTGGATGGGGGGGTTACAATGAGCAGTTCTTC; CDR3 protein: CSGWGGYNEQFF
CDR3 length: 14; clone size: NA; J gene: TRBJ1-5; V gene: TRBV7-9; D gene: NA; CDR3 DNA: TGTGCCAGCAGCACAACAGATAGCAATCAGCCCCAGCATTTT; CDR3 protein: CASSTTDSNQPQHF
CDR3 length: 12; clone size: NA; J gene: TRBJ2-5; V gene: TRBV4-1; D gene: NA; CDR3 DNA: TGCGCCAGCAGCCAGGCCTTTGGGACCCAGTACTTC; CDR3 protein: CASSQAFGTQYF
CDR3 length: 16; clone size: NA; J gene: TRBJ1-2; V gene: TRBV21-1; D gene: NA; CDR3 DNA: TGTGCCAGCAGCCTACGGGGTAACCAGACTAACTATGGCTACACCTTC; CDR3 protein: CASSLRGNQTNYGYTF
CDR3 length: 16; clone size: NA; J gene: TRBJ2-1; V gene: TRBV4-3; D gene: NA; CDR3 DNA: TGCGCCAGCAGCCAAGTGGGAGGAGCTCCCTACAATGAGCAGTTCTTC; CDR3 protein: CASSQVGGAPYNEQFF
CDR3 length: 14; clone size: NA; J gene: TRBJ2-5; V gene: TRBV7-9; D gene: NA; CDR3 DNA: TGTGCCAGCAGCTTAGGAGGTGACCAAGAGACCCAGTACTTC; CDR3 protein: CASSLGGDQETQYF
CDR3 length: 17; clone size: few; J gene: TRBJ2-2; V gene: TRBV4-3; D gene: NA; CDR3 DNA: TGCGCCAGCAGCCAAGATTGGGGGGGCAGCGTCACCGGGGAGCTGTTTTTT; CDR3 protein: CASSQDWGGSVTGELFF
CDR3 length: 13; clone size: once; J gene: TRBJ2-3; V gene: TRBV9; D gene: NA; CDR3 DNA: TGTGCCAGCAGCGCCTCGGGACTCCCGGCGCAGTATTTT; CDR3 protein: CASSASGLPAQYF
CDR3 length: 14; clone size: NA; J gene: TRBJ1-1; V gene: TRBV27; D gene: NA; CDR3 DNA: TGTGCCAGCAGTGTGGACAGTATGAACACTGAAGCTTTCTTT; CDR3 protein: CASSVDSMNTEAFF
CDR3 length: 13; clone size: NA; J gene: TRBJ2-7; V gene: TRBV29-1; D gene: TRBD1; CDR3 DNA: TGCAGCGTTGGTCGGGGACAGGGGTACGAGCAGTACTTC; CDR3 protein: CSVGRGQGYEQYF
CDR3 length: 14; clone size: NA; J gene: TRBJ1-1; V gene: TRBV9; D gene: NA; CDR3 DNA: TGTGCCAGCAGCGTAGCCACAGGGAACACTGAAGCTTTCTTT; CDR3 protein: CASSVATGNTEAFF
CDR3 length: 13; clone size: NA; J gene: TRBJ1-6; V gene: TRBV30; D gene: NA; CDR3 DNA: TGTGCCTGGACAGGGGAAAATAATTCACCCCTCCACTTT; CDR3 protein: CAWTGENNSPLHF
CDR3 length: 14; clone size: NA; J gene: TRBJ1-1; V gene: TRBV10-1; D gene: TRBD1; CDR3 DNA: TGCGCCAGCCTTCACAGGGGATGGAACACTGAAGCTTTCTTT; CDR3 protein: CASLHRGWNTEAFF
CDR3 length: 16; clone size: NA; J gene: TRBJ2-4; V gene: TRBV11-3; D gene: TRBD2; CDR3 DNA: TGTGCCAGCAGCTTTCCGGGAGGGGAAGCCAAAAACATTCAGTACTTC; CDR3 protein: CASSFPGGEAKNIQYF
CDR3 length: 19; clone size: once; J gene: TRBJ1-1; V gene: TRBV19; D gene: TRBD1; CDR3 DNA: TGTGCCAGTAGAGGATCCCGGAGAGGGCGGACAGGGCTGAACACTGAAGCTTTCTTT; CDR3 protein: CASRGSRRGRTGLNTEAFF
CDR3 length: 17; clone size: NA; J gene: TRBJ2-5; V gene: TRBV5-1; D gene: TRBD2; CDR3 DNA: TGCGCCAGCAGCTTGGCCCAACTGGCGGGGGGTGAAGAGACCCAGTACTTC; CDR3 protein: CASSLAQLAGGEETQYF
CDR3 length: 16; clone size: NA; J gene: TRBJ2-2; V gene: TRBV6-2/TRBV6-3; D gene: TRBD1; CDR3 DNA: TGTGCCAGCAGTTACTCGAGGGACAGGGCATCCGGGGAGCTGTTTTTT; CDR3 protein: CASSYSRDRASGELFF
CDR3 length: 15; clone size: NA; J gene: TRBJ1-5; V gene: TRBV19; D gene: TRBD1; CDR3 DNA: TGTGCCAGTAGAAAGGACAGGGTGAGCAATCAGCCCCAGCATTTT; CDR3 protein: CASRKDRVSNQPQHF
CDR3 length: 17; clone size: NA; J gene: TRBJ1-5; V gene: TRBV5-1; D gene: TRBD1; CDR3 DNA: TGCGCCAGCAGCTTAGGGACAGGGGATCTGGGCAATCAGCCCCAGCATTTT; CDR3 protein: CASSLGTGDLGNQPQHF
CDR3 length: 16; clone size: NA; J gene: TRBJ2-5; V gene: TRBV11-2; D gene: NA; CDR3 DNA: TGTGCCAGCAGCCAGGACAGTTTTGTCGTTAAGGAGACCCAGTACTTC; CDR3 protein: CASSQDSFVVKETQYF
CDR3 length: 11; clone size: NA; J gene: TRBJ1-1; V gene: TRBV12-3/TRBV12-4; D gene: TRBD1; CDR3 DNA: TGTGCCAGCAGTAGGACAGGTGAAGCTTTCTTT; CDR3 protein: CASSRTGEAFF
CDR3 length: 16; clone size: NA; J gene: TRBJ2-1; V gene: TRBV5-1; D gene: TRBD2; CDR3 DNA: TGCGCCAGCAGCTTTGGACTAGCGGGAGTCGGGGATGAGCAGTTCTTC; CDR3 protein: CASSFGLAGVGDEQFF
CDR3 length: 17; clone size: NA; J gene: TRBJ1-2; V gene: TRBV19; D gene: TRBD1; CDR3 DNA: TGTGCCAGTAGTATGAACAGGGGGGGACTGATCGACTATGGCTACACCTTC; CDR3 protein: CASSMNRGGLIDYGYTF
CDR3 length: 14; clone size: NA; J gene: TRBJ1-2; V gene: TRBV14; D gene: TRBD1; CDR3 DNA: TGTGCCAGCAGCCCGACAGGGGGAGGCTATGGCTACACCTTC; CDR3 protein: CASSPTGGGYGYTF
CDR3 length: 14; clone size: NA; J gene: TRBJ2-1; V gene: TRBV11-2; D gene: NA; CDR3 DNA: TGTGCCAGCAGCTTAGAGTCGACAGGTCAGAAGCAGTTCTTC; CDR3 protein: CASSLESTGQKQFF
CDR3 length: 17; clone size: NA; J gene: TRBJ1-5; V gene: TRBV4-2; D gene: TRBD1; CDR3 DNA: TGTGCCAGCAGCCAAGCCCCCCGGGACAGGGTAAATCAGCCCCAGCATTTT; CDR3 protein: CASSQAPRDRVNQPQHF
CDR3 length: 15; clone size: NA; J gene: TRBJ2-5; V gene: TRBV3-1/TRBV3-2; D gene: TRBD1; CDR3 DNA: TGTGCCAGCAGCCATGATCTACAGGGGGCAGAGACCCAGTACTTC; CDR3 protein: CASSHDLQGAETQYF
CDR3 length: 14; clone size: few; J gene: TRBJ2-7; V gene: TRBV6-1; D gene: NA; CDR3 DNA: TGTGCCAGCAGTGAACCGTACAGGAGCTACGAGCAGTACTTC; CDR3 protein: CASSEPYRSYEQYF
CDR3 length: 14; clone size: NA; J gene: TRBJ2-2; V gene: TRBV5-1; D gene: NA; CDR3 DNA: TGCGCCAGCAGCTTGGAAGAGGGTATCGGGGAGCTGTTTTTT; CDR3 protein: CASSLEEGIGELFF
CDR3 length: 14; clone size: NA; J gene: TRBJ2-2; V gene: TRBV29-1; D gene: NA; CDR3 DNA: TGCAGCGTTGCCGTGGGAGGCGACACCGGGGAGCTGTTTTTT; CDR3 protein: CSVAVGGDTGELFF
CDR3 length: 15; clone size: NA; J gene: TRBJ2-1; V gene: TRBV5-1; D gene: NA; CDR3 DNA: TGCGCCAGCAGCTCCAGCGGCATGACCTCGAATGAGCAGTTCTTC; CDR3 protein: CASSSSGMTSNEQFF
CDR3 length: 14; clone size: few; J gene: TRBJ2-7; V gene: TRBV29-1; D gene: TRBD1; CDR3 DNA: TGCAGCGTTGAGGGGACAGGGGGCTCCTACGAGCAGTACTTC; CDR3 protein: CSVEGTGGSYEQYF
CDR3 length: 15; clone size: once; J gene: TRBJ2-1; V gene: TRBV7-3; D gene: NA; CDR3 DNA: TGTGCCAGCAGCCCCGACGTGGGACAATACAATGAGCAGTTCTTC; CDR3 protein: CASSPDVGQYNEQFF
CDR3 length: 14; clone size: NA; J gene: TRBJ2-1; V gene: TRBV2; D gene: TRBD1; CDR3 DNA: TGTGCCAGCAGTGAGGGACAGGGCCTCGATGAGCAGTTCTTC; CDR3 protein: CASSEGQGLDEQFF
CDR3 length: 17; clone size: NA; J gene: TRBJ1-2; V gene: TRBV7-9; D gene: TRBD1; CDR3 DNA: TGTGCCAGCATTCCTCGGACAGGGATAGGAGCTAACTATGGCTACACCTTC; CDR3 protein: CASIPRTGIGANYGYTF
CDR3 length: 14; clone size: NA; J gene: TRBJ1-1; V gene: TRBV30; D gene: TRBD1; CDR3 DNA: TGTGCCTGGAGTGTGCCAGGGGGCATGATCCGAGCTTTCTTT; CDR3 protein: CAWSVPGGMIRAFF